This is a list of T cell receptor beta chains from one sample in a study of OX40 agonist ivuxolimab in advanced cancers. Clones were read by immunoSEQ multiplex PCR, and TCRdb kept only the in-frame ones, dropping some. The table lists roughly 81,000 clones, 80% to 90% of them singletons. This sample comprised CD4+ or CD8+ T cells sorted from blood, obtained in a trial of the OX40 agonist ivuxolimab. Receptors originate from an adult with an advanced solid tumor such as melanoma, head and neck, liver or kidney cancer. CDR3s include the opening cysteine and the closing phenylalanine or tryptophan. A D gene is named only where the DNA matches it firmly. Clone size is given for some rows only: seen once, a few or many times, or a class if the clone is expanded.

TRBD1	TRBJ2-3	TRBV6-6	-	TGTGCCAGCAGTTTTCCCGGACAGGCCACGCAGTATTTT	CASSFPGQATQYF
-	TRBJ2-2	TRBV10-3	-	TGTGCCATGACAGGGAACACCGGGGAGCTGTTTTTT	CAMTGNTGELFF
-	TRBJ2-2	TRBV6-5	once	TGTGCCAGCAGTTCCGCAGGGGCCGGGGAGCTGTTTTTT	CASSSAGAGELFF
TRBD1	TRBJ1-1	TRBV4-3	-	TGCGCCAGCAGCCTTGACAGGGTCACTGAAGCTTTCTTT	CASSLDRVTEAFF
-	TRBJ1-5	TRBV7-8	-	TGTGCCAGCAGCTTCGGGCCGCGCAATCAGCCCCAGCATTTT	CASSFGPRNQPQHF
TRBD2	TRBJ2-1	TRBV19	-	TGTGCCACCAAGTCGGGACTACGTTACAATGAGCAGTTCTTC	CATKSGLRYNEQFF
-	TRBJ2-7	TRBV10-2	-	TGCGCCAGCAGTGATGAGGTGGAGGGCAGGTACGAGCAGTACTTC	CASSDEVEGRYEQYF
-	TRBJ1-1	TRBV5-1	-	TGCGCCAGCCGTGAAAGGGGTGGTGCTTTGAACACTGAAGCTTTCTTT	CASRERGGALNTEAFF
-	TRBJ1-1	TRBV2	-	TGTGCCAGCAGGGCAGGGACCACTGAAGCTTTCTTT	CASRAGTTEAFF
TRBD1	TRBJ1-5	TRBV6-1	medium-sized	TGTGCCAGCAGGGGACTGACAGGGAAAGCTCAGCCCCAGCATTTT	CASRGLTGKAQPQHF
-	TRBJ1-2	TRBV6-1	-	TGTGCCAGCAGTGAACGGGAGGGGGAGAACTATGGCTACACCTTC	CASSEREGENYGYTF
-	TRBJ1-4	TRBV18	-	TGTGCCAGCTCACCCCAGGGGTCCTCTAATGAAAAACTGTTTTTT	CASSPQGSSNEKLFF
-	TRBJ1-1	TRBV4-1	-	TGCGCCAGCAGCCAAATGGGGACTGCTATGAACACTGAAGCTTTCTTT	CASSQMGTAMNTEAFF
-	TRBJ2-2	TRBV7-2	-	TGTGCCAGCAGCCTAAAGCGGGCCGGGGAGCTGTTTTTT	CASSLKRAGELFF
TRBD1	TRBJ1-5	TRBV9	few	TGTGCCTCATCTACCGGGACAGGGGGTAGCAATCAGCCCCAGCATTTT	CASSTGTGGSNQPQHF
-	TRBJ1-3	TRBV7-9	-	TGTGCCAGCAGCCAGAGGTGGGCTCCATCCTCTGGAAACACCATATATTTT	CASSQRWAPSSGNTIYF
-	TRBJ1-2	TRBV6-5	-	TGTGCCATCAGAACACGGACAGCTCTGGGCTACACCTTC	CAIRTRTALGYTF
-	TRBJ1-1	TRBV11-1	once	TGTGCCAGCAGCTTGTTAGGGCTGGGCACTGAAGCTTTCTTT	CASSLLGLGTEAFF